These T cell receptor beta chains were read from a single sample in a study of blood T cell repertoires in COVID-19. The assay was immunoSEQ multiplex PCR, and TCRdb's table has in-frame clones only and misses some. Here the sample spans about 280,000 clones, roughly 88% being singletons. Sequenced: peripheral blood. The receptors shown here come from an older woman with acute or convalescent COVID-19. Both conserved end residues are part of each CDR3. The D gene is left open where the match is weak. Not all rows give a size; the values are once, few, many and, for expanded clones, a class.

TRBJ2-1	.	TRBV4-1	.	CASSQDDGGRQFF	TGCGCCAGCAGCCAAGATGACGGGGGTCGGCAGTTCTTC
TRBJ2-3	TRBD1	TRBV3-1/TRBV3-2	.	CASSQVDRATDTQYF	TGTGCCAGCAGCCAAGTAGACAGGGCAACAGATACGCAGTATTTT
TRBJ1-2	.	TRBV12-3/TRBV12-4	.	CASSHGRFYGYTF	TGTGCCAGCAGCCACGGGAGGTTCTATGGCTACACCTTC
TRBJ1-1	.	TRBV6-6	.	CASSYGRTTEAFF	TGTGCCAGCAGTTATGGGAGGACCACTGAAGCTTTCTTT
TRBJ1-1	TRBD1	TRBV6-5	.	CASSQQGAINTEAFF	TGTGCCAGCAGTCAACAGGGGGCGATTAACACTGAAGCTTTCTTT
TRBJ1-2	.	TRBV27	few	CASRRGGGGYTF	TGTGCCAGCAGGCGGGGGGGCGGCGGCTACACCTTC
TRBJ2-3	TRBD2	TRBV19	few	CASSPGLAGFLPVTDTQYF	TGTGCCAGTAGTCCGGGACTAGCGGGCTTCCTGCCAGTAACAGATACGCAGTATTTT
TRBJ2-2	TRBD1	TRBV18	.	CASSPRDRGNTGELFF	TGTGCCAGCTCACCCCGGGACAGGGGGAACACCGGGGAGCTGTTTTTT
TRBJ2-3	TRBD2	TRBV19	.	CASSTPPGGSDTQYF	TGTGCCAGTAGTACCCCCCCCGGGGGGTCGGATACGCAGTATTTT
TRBJ2-5	.	TRBV7-9	.	CASSPQTVNQETQYF	TGTGCCAGCAGCCCGCAAACAGTAAACCAAGAGACCCAGTACTTC
TRBJ1-6	.	TRBV6-1	.	CASSEALRQVRSPLHF	TGTGCCAGCAGTGAAGCGCTTCGGCAGGTTCGGTCACCCCTCCACTTT
TRBJ1-2	.	TRBV5-1	.	CASSLAQGRDYGYTF	TGCGCCAGCAGCTTGGCGCAGGGCAGGGACTATGGCTACACCTTC
TRBJ1-2	.	TRBV15	few	CATSRGGGSYGYTF	TGTGCCACCAGCAGAGGAGGGGGTAGCTATGGCTACACCTTC
TRBJ2-7	.	TRBV2	.	CASNLGQILDYEQYF	TGTGCCAGCAACTTAGGACAGATATTAGACTACGAGCAGTACTTC
TRBJ2-1	TRBD2	TRBV10-1	.	CASSETSGAVGEQFF	TGCGCCAGCAGTGAGACTAGCGGGGCCGTCGGGGAGCAGTTCTTC
TRBJ1-1	TRBD1	TRBV7-2	.	CASSEDRGRMNTEAFF	TGTGCCAGCAGCGAAGACAGGGGCCGCATGAACACTGAAGCTTTCTTT
TRBJ2-7	.	TRBV21-1	.	CASSRQGAVAYEQYF	TGTGCCAGCAGCCGACAGGGGGCGGTAGCCTACGAGCAGTACTTC
TRBJ2-7	.	TRBV6-6	.	CASSQGTVYEQYF	TGTGCCAGCAGCCAGGGGACGGTCTACGAGCAGTACTTC
TRBJ2-3	TRBD2	TRBV24-1	.	CATSSGGPTDTQYF	TGTGCCACCAGTAGCGGGGGGCCCACAGATACGCAGTATTTT
TRBJ1-5	.	TRBV6-5	.	CASTSLGGQPQHF	TGTGCCAGCACCTCGCTTGGCGGTCAGCCCCAGCATTTT
TRBJ1-1	TRBD1	TRBV5-1	.	CASSLSTGDTEAFF	TGCGCCAGCAGCCTATCGACAGGGGACACTGAAGCTTTCTTT
TRBJ2-2	.	TRBV6-5	.	CASSQNTGELFF	TGTGCCAGCAGTCAGAACACCGGGGAGCTGTTTTTT
TRBJ2-7	TRBD2	TRBV19	.	CASSPLGGGTSYEQYF	TGTGCCAGTAGTCCCCTGGGCGGGGGGACTTCCTACGAGCAGTACTTC
TRBJ2-2	.	TRBV7-9	.	CASSLGYRGNTGELFF	TGTGCCAGCAGCTTAGGGTACCGCGGGAACACCGGGGAGCTGTTTTTT
TRBJ1-3	.	TRBV19	.	CASSRFADSGNTIYF	TGTGCCAGTAGTCGCTTTGCGGACTCTGGAAACACCATATATTTT
TRBJ2-5	.	TRBV12-5	once	CASHEGGVTQYF	TGTGCTAGTCACGAGGGAGGAGTGACCCAGTACTTC
TRBJ2-3	TRBD2	TRBV9	.	CASSGGVPGLGGTQYF	TGTGCCAGCAGCGGGGGGGTCCCGGGACTAGGCGGTACGCAGTATTTT
TRBJ1-1	.	TRBV11-3	.	CASSLNGGAKYTEAFF	TGTGCCAGCAGCTTAAATGGAGGGGCGAAGTACACTGAAGCTTTCTTT
TRBJ1-1	.	TRBV3-1/TRBV3-2	.	CASSRAIGTEAFF	TGTGCCAGCAGCCGGGCCATAGGCACTGAAGCTTTCTTT
TRBJ2-6	.	TRBV5-6	once	CASSSLGRTSVSGANVLTF	TGTGCCAGCAGCTCCTTAGGGAGGACCTCTGTTTCTGGGGCCAACGTCCTGACTTTC
TRBJ1-2	TRBD1	TRBV5-1	.	CASSFGQGFGYGYTF	TGCGCCAGCAGCTTCGGACAGGGATTCGGGTATGGCTACACCTTC
TRBJ2-2	TRBD2	TRBV6-1	.	CASSDVRLAGITGELFF	TGTGCCAGCAGTGATGTGCGACTAGCGGGGATCACCGGGGAGCTGTTTTTT
TRBJ2-3	TRBD2	TRBV5-1	.	CASSLVVGLAGADTQYF	TGCGCCAGCAGCTTGGTCGTTGGACTAGCGGGGGCAGATACGCAGTATTTT
TRBJ2-5	.	TRBV3-1/TRBV3-2	once	CASSQAGETQYF	TGTGCCAGCAGCCAAGCCGGGGAGACCCAGTACTTC
TRBJ1-5	TRBD1	TRBV9	.	CASSETGGVNQPQHF	TGTGCCAGCAGCGAGACAGGGGGGGTCAATCAGCCCCAGCATTTT
TRBJ2-2	TRBD2	TRBV27	.	CASSFGGAGELFF	TGTGCCAGCAGTTTTGGGGGGGCCGGGGAGCTGTTTTTT
TRBJ1-5	.	TRBV6-1	.	CASSEGVLQPQHF	TGTGCCAGCAGTGAAGGTGTCTTACAGCCCCAGCATTTT
TRBJ2-2	.	TRBV11-2	.	CASSPLGRSTGELFF	TGTGCCAGCAGTCCCTTGGGGAGAAGCACCGGGGAGCTGTTTTTT
TRBJ1-1	.	TRBV20-1	few	CSAKDWAEAFF	TGCAGTGCGAAAGATTGGGCGGAAGCTTTCTTT
TRBJ1-1	TRBD1	TRBV7-2	.	CASSPLQGVGTEAFF	TGTGCCAGCAGCCCTCTACAGGGGGTGGGCACTGAAGCTTTCTTT
TRBJ1-2	.	TRBV6-5	.	CASGLLQGNNYGYTF	TGTGCCAGCGGCCTCTTACAGGGCAATAACTATGGCTACACCTTC
TRBJ1-2	.	TRBV10-3	.	CAISEISGRVRGYTF	TGTGCCATCAGTGAGATCTCCGGGAGGGTTAGAGGCTACACCTTC
TRBJ2-6	TRBD1	TRBV30	.	CAWSRTGAGANVLTF	TGTGCCTGGAGTAGAACAGGGGCTGGGGCCAACGTCCTGACTTTC
TRBJ1-6	.	TRBV7-9	.	CASSLEPYNSPLHF	TGTGCCAGCAGCTTGGAGCCCTATAATTCACCCCTCCACTTT
TRBJ1-5	.	TRBV27	once	CASGFIQDSNQPQHF	TGTGCCTCGGGTTTTATACAGGATAGCAATCAGCCCCAGCATTTT
TRBJ2-5	TRBD2	TRBV5-1	.	CASSLGGASAETQYF	TGCGCCAGCAGTCTGGGAGGGGCTAGCGCCGAGACCCAGTACTTC
TRBJ2-3	TRBD2	TRBV3-1/TRBV3-2	.	CASSPWRGAPDTQYF	TGTGCCAGCAGCCCCTGGCGGGGGGCCCCAGATACGCAGTATTTT
TRBJ1-1	.	TRBV29-1	.	CSVASAGRYTEAFF	TGCAGCGTTGCGTCGGCAGGGAGGTACACTGAAGCTTTCTTT